Listed below are T cell receptor beta chains from one sample, sequenced in a study of T cells after posttransplantation cyclophosphamide. The data were produced by immunoSEQ multiplex PCR, yet TCRdb's version contains in-frame clones alone and is incomplete. The profile shows about 10,000 clones, roughly 85% of them singletons. Source: PBMCs, taken around 2,000 days after a stem cell transplant with posttransplant cyclophosphamide. Every receptor here comes from a female patient in her 40s who received an allogeneic stem cell transplant from a related donor, was CMV-positive, and had no GVHD. Some of the T cells might come from the graft donor. Both conserved end residues are part of each CDR3. The D gene is left open where the match is weak. Expanded clones get a size class; other rows say once, few or many, or leave the size out.

cdr3_nt: TGTGCCACCAGCAGAGATACAGGGGCCCATGAAAAACTGTTTTTT
cdr3_aa: CATSRDTGAHEKLFF
j_call: TRBJ1-4
d_call: TRBD1
v_call: TRBV15
clone_size: NA

cdr3_nt: TGTGCCAGCAACTCGGGACAGGGATATGGCTACACCTTC
cdr3_aa: CASNSGQGYGYTF
j_call: TRBJ1-2
d_call: NA
v_call: TRBV21-1
clone_size: NA

cdr3_nt: TGTGCCAGCAGGTCGGGACAGGGGGATGGAAGCAATCAGCCCCAGCATTTT
cdr3_aa: CASRSGQGDGSNQPQHF
j_call: TRBJ1-5
d_call: TRBD1
v_call: TRBV5-5
clone_size: NA

cdr3_nt: TGTGCCAGCAGTGAATCGAAAGGCCAGACAACCAACATTCAGTACTTC
cdr3_aa: CASSESKGQTTNIQYF
j_call: TRBJ2-4
d_call: NA
v_call: TRBV25-1
clone_size: NA

cdr3_nt: TGTGCCAGCAGTACAGGGGTGCAGCCCCAGCATTTT
cdr3_aa: CASSTGVQPQHF
j_call: TRBJ1-5
d_call: TRBD1
v_call: TRBV6-5
clone_size: NA

cdr3_nt: TGTGCCAGCAGCTTAGGGACAGGGCCTCTCTATCAGCCCCAGCATTTT
cdr3_aa: CASSLGTGPLYQPQHF
j_call: TRBJ1-5
d_call: TRBD1
v_call: TRBV7-6
clone_size: once

cdr3_nt: TGTGCCAGCAGCGTTAGTGGTAATTCACCCCTCCACTTT
cdr3_aa: CASSVSGNSPLHF
j_call: TRBJ1-6
d_call: NA
v_call: TRBV9
clone_size: NA

cdr3_nt: TGCGCCAGCAGCCGAGATACGCCAGGGGGACAGGGTATCTATGGCTACACCTTC
cdr3_aa: CASSRDTPGGQGIYGYTF
j_call: TRBJ1-2
d_call: TRBD1
v_call: TRBV4-1
clone_size: NA

cdr3_nt: TGTGCCAGCACCGTGATGGCAGGGACCTACGAGCAGTACTTC
cdr3_aa: CASTVMAGTYEQYF
j_call: TRBJ2-7
d_call: NA
v_call: TRBV5-5
clone_size: medium-sized

cdr3_nt: TGTGCCAGCAGCTTGACTGTGAACACTGAAGCTTTCTTT
cdr3_aa: CASSLTVNTEAFF
j_call: TRBJ1-1
d_call: NA
v_call: TRBV5-4
clone_size: once

cdr3_nt: TGTGCCAGCAGTTTTAACAGTTTTTACGAGCAGTACTTC
cdr3_aa: CASSFNSFYEQYF
j_call: TRBJ2-7
d_call: NA
v_call: TRBV27
clone_size: NA

cdr3_nt: TGTGCCAGCAGCCCCCAAGGGACAGGGGAAGATACGCAGTATTTT
cdr3_aa: CASSPQGTGEDTQYF
j_call: TRBJ2-3
d_call: TRBD1
v_call: TRBV7-3
clone_size: once

cdr3_nt: TGCGGGTGCGGGCCCGACTCCTACGAGCAGTACTTC
cdr3_aa: CGCGPDSYEQYF
j_call: TRBJ2-7
d_call: NA
v_call: TRBV28
clone_size: few

cdr3_nt: TGCGCCACCGCGGGGGCCACTGAAGCTTTCTTT
cdr3_aa: CATAGATEAFF
j_call: TRBJ1-1
d_call: NA
v_call: TRBV10-2
clone_size: NA

cdr3_nt: TGCGCCAGCAGCCAAGAGGGGTCAGGGGTTGGTGAAGCTTTCTTT
cdr3_aa: CASSQEGSGVGEAFF
j_call: TRBJ1-1
d_call: NA
v_call: TRBV4-3
clone_size: NA

cdr3_nt: TGTGCCAGCAGCTTGGAGTTGAGCTCCTATAATTCACCCCTCCACTTT
cdr3_aa: CASSLELSSYNSPLHF
j_call: TRBJ1-6
d_call: NA
v_call: TRBV5-6
clone_size: few

cdr3_nt: TGTGCCAGTAGTGGAGAACAAGAGACCCAGTACTTC
cdr3_aa: CASSGEQETQYF
j_call: TRBJ2-5
d_call: NA
v_call: TRBV19
clone_size: NA

cdr3_nt: TGTGCCAGCAGAAGGACTAGCGGGGGGGCCGGGGAGCTGTTTTTT
cdr3_aa: CASRRTSGGAGELFF
j_call: TRBJ2-2
d_call: TRBD2
v_call: TRBV2
clone_size: NA

cdr3_nt: TGTGCTAGTGGTTTACAAGCGGCGGGAGGGACCCAGTACTTC
cdr3_aa: CASGLQAAGGTQYF
j_call: TRBJ2-5
d_call: TRBD2
v_call: TRBV12-5
clone_size: NA

cdr3_nt: TGTGCCAGCAGCTTTGGCATCGATACGCAGTATTTT
cdr3_aa: CASSFGIDTQYF
j_call: TRBJ2-3
d_call: NA
v_call: TRBV7-9
clone_size: NA

cdr3_nt: TGTGCCAGCTTTGGACAGGGGGACTATGGCTACACCTTC
cdr3_aa: CASFGQGDYGYTF
j_call: TRBJ1-2
d_call: TRBD1
v_call: TRBV5-6
clone_size: NA

cdr3_nt: TGTGCCAGCAGCCGAGTCGGGACAGGGGTCGAGCAGTACTTC
cdr3_aa: CASSRVGTGVEQYF
j_call: TRBJ2-7
d_call: TRBD1
v_call: TRBV27
clone_size: NA

cdr3_nt: TGTGCCAGCAGCCGACTAGTGCGGGAAGAGACCCAGTACTTC
cdr3_aa: CASSRLVREETQYF
j_call: TRBJ2-5
d_call: NA
v_call: TRBV7-8
clone_size: NA

cdr3_nt: TGTGCCAGCAGCCCATCCGAGGGCTCCTACGAGCAGTACTTC
cdr3_aa: CASSPSEGSYEQYF
j_call: TRBJ2-7
d_call: NA
v_call: TRBV7-9
clone_size: NA

cdr3_nt: TGTGCCAGCAGCTCTGGGGCGGAGACCCAGTACTTC
cdr3_aa: CASSSGAETQYF
j_call: TRBJ2-5
d_call: NA
v_call: TRBV7-2
clone_size: NA

cdr3_nt: TGTGCCAGCTCACCATGGACAGGGGACAATGAGCAGTTCTTC
cdr3_aa: CASSPWTGDNEQFF
j_call: TRBJ2-1
d_call: TRBD1
v_call: TRBV18
clone_size: once

cdr3_nt: TGTGCCAGCAGCTATCGTACAGCGGGGGGCTACAATGAGCAGTTCTTC
cdr3_aa: CASSYRTAGGYNEQFF
j_call: TRBJ2-1
d_call: TRBD2
v_call: TRBV7-3
clone_size: NA

cdr3_nt: TGTGCCAGTACCCCGACAGGTGGCACAGATACGCAGTATTTT
cdr3_aa: CASTPTGGTDTQYF
j_call: TRBJ2-3
d_call: NA
v_call: TRBV19
clone_size: few

cdr3_nt: TGTGCCAGCAGCGGGGAGTTTCTCGATGAGCAGTTCTTC
cdr3_aa: CASSGEFLDEQFF
j_call: TRBJ2-1
d_call: NA
v_call: TRBV6-5
clone_size: NA

cdr3_nt: TGTGCCAGCAGTACAACCAGGGGGCAGGAGACCCAGTACTTC
cdr3_aa: CASSTTRGQETQYF
j_call: TRBJ2-5
d_call: TRBD1
v_call: TRBV28
clone_size: once

cdr3_nt: TGTGCCAGTAGACCTCAGGGGGTCTGGAACTATGGCTACACCTTC
cdr3_aa: CASRPQGVWNYGYTF
j_call: TRBJ1-2
d_call: TRBD1
v_call: TRBV19
clone_size: NA

cdr3_nt: TGCGCCAGCAGCCAAGCTAGACCGGGACTAGCGGGGGGCAATACGCAGTATTTT
cdr3_aa: CASSQARPGLAGGNTQYF
j_call: TRBJ2-3
d_call: TRBD2
v_call: TRBV4-3
clone_size: NA

cdr3_nt: TGTGCCAGCACCCCGTCGACTCCGGGGGAGCTGTTTTTT
cdr3_aa: CASTPSTPGELFF
j_call: TRBJ2-2
d_call: NA
v_call: TRBV7-8
clone_size: NA